These 23 T cell receptor beta chains were sequenced from one sample in a study of cytomegalovirus exposure and HLA in healthy donors. Assay: immunoSEQ multiplex PCR; the TCRdb copy retains only in-frame clones and omits some. This table holds more than 90,000 clones, more than 70% found once. The sequenced material came from PBMCs. These receptor sequences come from a man aged 18 to 29 in good health and CMV-seronegative.

The V gene is TRBV27, the J gene TRBJ1-5; TRBD1 is a possible D gene (5 bases). Trimming took 0 bases from V and 2 from J, leaving 5 bases between them. This CDR3 has 14 residues. The germline gives CDR1 MNHEY, CDR2 SMNVEV (reference sequence). The DNA of the CDR3 is TGTGCCAGCAGTTTATCAGGGGGCAATCAGCCCCAGCATTTT. Amino acids: CASSLSGGNQPQHF.

The CDR3 DNA is TGTGCCAGTGGGTCTAGCGGGGGGGGCACAGATACGCAGTATTTT. Translating it yields CASGSSGGGTDTQYF. This rearrangement joins TRBV19 to TRBJ2-3; 12 bases are shared with TRBD2. The trim removed 8 bases at V and 1 base at J, leaving 4 bases unmatched. Germline CDR1 reads LNHDA; CDR2 reads SQIVND (reference sequence). The CDR3 extends over 15 amino acids.

This clone was detected only once. V and J are TRBV28 and TRBJ2-5; 7 bases are shared with TRBD2. CDR3 size: 15 residues. Per germline, CDR1 MDHEN and CDR2 SYDVKM. After removal of 7 bases from V and 5 bases from J, the junction contained 13 bases not matched to a gene. DNA of the CDR3: TGTGCCAGCACCCCCCCGGCCACCGGGGGGGAGACCCAGTACTTC. As protein: CASTPPATGGETQYF.

This chain uses TRBV9 with TRBJ1-1; D unclear. Germline V lookup: CDR1 SGDLS, CDR2 YYNGEE. This CDR3 contains 14 residues. With 0 bases removed from V and 0 bases from J, the gap between germline ends came to 6 bases. The CDR3 protein is CASSVDPMNTEAFF. CDR3 sequence (DNA): TGTGCCAGCAGCGTAGATCCCATGAACACTGAAGCTTTCTTT.

The chain joins TRBV10-2 to TRBJ2-7; TRBD1 matches at 8 bases. From germline, CDR1 is WSHSY and CDR2 SAAADI. The CDR3 length is 15 residues. Unmatched junction bases numbered 7, after V lost 6 bases and J lost 0 bases. CDR3 bases: TGCGCCAGCAGCAACAGGGGGTCAAGCTCCTACGAGCAGTACTTC. Translation: CASSNRGSSSYEQYF.

This chain joins TRBV4-2 and TRBJ2-1, with 15 bases identical to TRBD2. V was pared by 0 bases and J by 5 bases, with 5 bases of the junction left unmatched. Germline-derived CDR1 and CDR2 are LGHNA and YNFKEQ. This CDR3 contains 18 residues. DNA of the CDR3: TGTGCCAGCAGCCAAGAAGGACTAGCGGGAGGGATAAACAATGAGCAGTTCTTC. This gives the protein CASSQEGLAGGINNEQFF.

V gene TRBV25-1 combines with J gene TRBJ1-5, with D possibly matching TRBD1 (6 bases). Germline CDR1 and CDR2: MGHDK and SYGVNS. V was clipped by 4 bases and J by 4 bases, with 11 bases between them. CDR3 length: 14 residues. CDR3 loop: CASSGGGWNQPQHF. The CDR3 nucleotides read TGTGCCAGCAGTGGAGGGGGTTGGAATCAGCCCCAGCATTTT. Complete variable domain (other parts from reference TRBV25-1 and TRBJ1-5): EADIYQTPRYLVIGTGKKITLECSQTMGHDKMYWYQQDPGMELHLIHYSYGVNSTEKGDLSSESTVSRIRTEHFPLTLESARPSHTSQYLCASSGGGWNQPQHFGDGTRLSIL.

The chain is built from TRBV4-3 and TRBJ2-7; D is perhaps TRBD1 (5 bases). V lost 0 bases and J 2 bases, leaving 8 bases between the germline ends. This CDR3 has 14 amino acids. Germline V CDR1 and CDR2: LGHNA, YSLEER. CDR3 amino acids: CASSQDTTAYEQYF. CDR3 bases: TGCGCCAGCAGCCAAGATACGACAGCCTACGAGCAGTACTTC.

The chain is built from TRBV28 and TRBJ1-5, with 9 bases aligning to TRBD1. CDR3 size: 18 residues. Germline V gene lookup returns CDR1 MDHEN and CDR2 SYDVKM. The V and J ends lost 11 bases and 3 bases, in that order; junction bases with no gene match: 20. As DNA, the CDR3 is TGTGCCGCACCCCCCACCCGGACAGGGGATAAACACAATCAGCCCCAGCATTTT. This translates into CAAPPTRTGDKHNQPQHF.

The chain joins TRBV6-6 to TRBJ1-5, with D perhaps TRBD1 (6 bases). V was trimmed by 10 bases and J by 4 bases, leaving 17 bases between them. CDR1 and CDR2 from the germline V gene are MNHNY and SVGAGI (reference sequence). The CDR3 spans 14 residues. CDR3 nucleotide sequence: TGTGCCACCCGGAGGGGGGGTTCTAATCAGCCCCAGCATTTT. This sequence encodes CATRRGGSNQPQHF.

In regard to this clone: One end of the junction does not line up with germline, which may come from a read error. The CDR3 here is CASSLDIFSYEQYF. In nucleotides, the CDR3 is TGCGCCAGCAGTTTGGACATCTTCTCCTACGAGCAGTACTTC. J is TRBJ2-7 and V is TRBV5-1; weak D call: TRBD1 (5 bases). Per germline, CDR1 SGHRS and CDR2 YFSETQ. This CDR3 has 14 residues.

The gene calls are TRBV2 and TRBJ2-5, with 10 nucleotides matching TRBD1. This CDR3 comprises 16 residues. Germline assignment: CDR1 SNHLY and CDR2 FYNNEI. Trimming cost V 6 bases and J 5 bases; bases outside gene matches: 12. The CDR3 region is CASRNWGTGAVETQYF. DNA for the CDR3: TGTGCCAGCAGGAATTGGGGGACAGGGGCTGTGGAGACCCAGTACTTC.

The genes are TRBV9 and TRBJ2-1, with a weak D call TRBD2 (6 bases). The V end was cut by 0 bases, the J end by 4 bases, with 11 bases between. CDR3 length: 15 amino acids. Germline V gene data show CDR1 as SGDLS and CDR2 as YYNGEE. The CDR3 DNA reads TGTGCCAGCAGCGTAGGTAGCGGAAGGTACAATGAGCAGTTCTTC. Translating it yields CASSVGSGRYNEQFF.

The gene calls are TRBV19 and TRBJ2-6; 8 nucleotides match TRBD1. CDR1 is LNHDA and CDR2 is SQIVND in the germline V gene (reference sequence). V trimming: 9 bases; J trimming: 3 bases; junction bases outside the gene matches: 7. The CDR3 runs 15 residues. CDR3 in DNA: TGTGCCAGCCGGGACAGGATCAATGGGGCCAACGTCCTGACTTTC. The encoded protein is CASRDRINGANVLTF.

The chain combines TRBV7-9 with TRBJ2-7, with 8 bases identical to TRBD1. V shed 5 bases and J 6 bases; nucleotides not matched to a gene: 12. This CDR3 contains 15 residues. CDR1 and CDR2 (germline): SEHNR, FQNEAQ (reference sequence). In DNA, the CDR3 is TGTGCCAGCAGCAGCCTAGGGGACAGGTCGAGCGAGCAGTACTTC. It is translated as CASSSLGDRSSEQYF. The whole variable domain, remainder taken from reference TRBV7-9 and TRBJ2-7, is DTGVSQNPRHKITKRGQNVTFRCDPISEHNRLYWYRQTLGQGPEFLTYFQNEAQLEKSRLLSDRFSAERPKGSFSTLEIQRTEQGDSAMYLCASSSLGDRSSEQYFGPGTRLTVT.

This rearrangement joins TRBV5-1 to TRBJ2-5; 10 bases are shared with TRBD1. CDR1 is SGHRS, CDR2 YFSETQ, per germline. There are 15 residues in the CDR3. With V trimmed by 2 bases and J by 2 bases, 3 bases remained unmatched. The CDR3, as DNA: TGCGCCAGCAGCTTCCGGGACAGGGGTCAAGAGACCCAGTACTTC. As protein: CASSFRDRGQETQYF.

This rearrangement joins TRBV28 to TRBJ1-3; unclear D gene. Germline CDR1 MDHEN, CDR2 SYDVKM. V dropped 8 bases and J dropped 4 bases, with 12 bases sitting between them. The CDR3 is made up of 13 amino acids. DNA of the CDR3: TGTGCCAGCTTTGATCAGTGGGGAAACACCATATATTTT. Residues: CASFDQWGNTIYF. Complete variable domain (other parts from reference TRBV28 and TRBJ1-3): DVKVTQSSRYLVKRTGEKVFLECVQDMDHENMFWYRQDPGLGLRLIYFSYDVKMKEKGDIPEGYSVSREKKERFSLILESASTNQTSMYLCASFDQWGNTIYFGEGSWLTVV.

This clone was seen more than once but under ten times. Written as DNA, the CDR3 is TGCGCCAGCAGCCAAGGGGTGACTAGCGGGGGGCTTAGCTCCTACAATGAGCAGTTCTTC. Translating it yields CASSQGVTSGGLSSYNEQFF. The chain has TRBV4-3 and TRBJ2-1, with 13 nucleotides matching TRBD2. This CDR3 comprises 20 residues. Germline CDR1 LGHNA, CDR2 YSLEER. J lost 0 bases, V lost 1 base, and 9 bases had no gene match.

This chain connects TRBV27 to TRBJ1-4; 12 bases line up with TRBD1. This CDR3 is 16 amino acids long. Germline trimming cut 4 bases from V and 7 bases from J; bases unmatched to any gene: 7. Germline lookup yields CDR1 MNHEY and CDR2 SMNVEV (reference sequence). The CDR3, as DNA: TGTGCCAGCAGTTCCCGGGACAGGGGGCGCTTTGAAAAACTGTTTTTT. Translation gives CASSSRDRGRFEKLFF.

J is TRBJ1-5 and V is TRBV19; 9 bases line up with TRBD1. The junction had 6 bases not matched to a gene; V was cut back by 5 bases and J by 7 bases. Looked up from germline, CDR1 is LNHDA and CDR2 is SQIVND (reference sequence). CDR3 length: 14 amino acids. The CDR3 DNA is TGTGCCAGTAGTGGGACAGGGCTAAAACAGCCCCAGCATTTT. This sequence encodes CASSGTGLKQPQHF. Combining the CDR3 with reference TRBV19 and TRBJ1-5 gives the whole variable domain DGGITQSPKYLFRKEGQNVTLSCEQNLNHDAMYWYRQDPGQGLRLIYYSQIVNDFQKGDIAEGYSVSREKKESFPLTVTSAQKNPTAFYLCASSGTGLKQPQHFGDGTRLSIL.

This chain links TRBV4-1 with TRBJ1-1, with D perhaps matching TRBD1 (5 bases). This CDR3 is 15 amino acids long. The germline V gene encodes CDR1 MGHRA and CDR2 YSYEKL. V was trimmed by 3 bases and J by 5 bases, leaving 16 bases between them. The CDR3 loop is CASSHQSQGRTEAFF. The CDR3 region has the DNA TGCGCCAGCAGCCACCAATCCCAGGGCCGGACTGAAGCTTTCTTT.

This clone came up once. This chain joins TRBV4-3 and TRBJ1-1, with TRBD1 identical over 7 bases. J gave up 8 bases and V 0 bases, and 6 bases lay outside the gene matches. The CDR3 sequence is 14 residues long. Germline assignment: CDR1 LGHNA and CDR2 YSLEER. The CDR3, as DNA: TGCGCCAGCAGCCAAGAATCTCCAGGGGGAGAAGCTTTCTTT. It specifies CASSQESPGGEAFF.

The gene calls are TRBV30 and TRBJ1-2; 12 nucleotides agree with TRBD1. Germline V lookup: CDR1 GTSNPN, CDR2 SVGIG (reference sequence). The CDR3 loop spans 13 amino acids. V was pared by 5 bases and J by 13 bases, with 11 bases of the junction left unmatched. For the CDR3, the DNA is TGTGCCTGGGGGAACACCGGGACAGGGGGCGCCACCTTC. Translating gives CAWGNTGTGGATF.